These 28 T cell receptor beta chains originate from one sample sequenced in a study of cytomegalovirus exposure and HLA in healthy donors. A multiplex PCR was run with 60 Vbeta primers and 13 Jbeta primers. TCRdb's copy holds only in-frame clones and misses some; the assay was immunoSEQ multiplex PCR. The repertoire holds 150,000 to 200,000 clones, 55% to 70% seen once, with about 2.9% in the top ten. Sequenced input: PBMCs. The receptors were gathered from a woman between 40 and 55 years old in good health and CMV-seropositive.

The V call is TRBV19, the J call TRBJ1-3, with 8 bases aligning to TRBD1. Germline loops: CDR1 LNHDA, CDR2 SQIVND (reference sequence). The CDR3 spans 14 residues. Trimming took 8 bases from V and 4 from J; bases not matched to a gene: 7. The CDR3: CASEPDRAGNTIYF. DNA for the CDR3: TGTGCCAGTGAACCGGACAGGGCGGGAAACACCATATATTTT.

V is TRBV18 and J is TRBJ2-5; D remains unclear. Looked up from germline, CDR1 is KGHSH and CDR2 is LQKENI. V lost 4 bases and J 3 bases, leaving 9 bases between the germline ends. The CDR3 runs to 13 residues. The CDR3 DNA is TGTGCCAGCTCACGGGCACACAAAGAGACCCAGTACTTC. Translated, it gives CASSRAHKETQYF. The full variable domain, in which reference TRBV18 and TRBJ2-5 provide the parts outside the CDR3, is NAGVMQNPRHLVRRRGQEARLRCSPMKGHSHVYWYRQLPEEGLKFMVYLQKENIIDESGMPKERFSAEFPKEGPSILRIQQVVRGDSAAYFCASSRAHKETQYFGPGTRLLVL.

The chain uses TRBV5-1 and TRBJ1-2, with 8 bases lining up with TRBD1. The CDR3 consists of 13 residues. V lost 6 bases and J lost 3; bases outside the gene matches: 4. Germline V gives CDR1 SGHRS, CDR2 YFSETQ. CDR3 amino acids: CASTQGQDYGYTF. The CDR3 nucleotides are TGCGCCAGCACCCAGGGACAGGACTATGGCTACACCTTC.

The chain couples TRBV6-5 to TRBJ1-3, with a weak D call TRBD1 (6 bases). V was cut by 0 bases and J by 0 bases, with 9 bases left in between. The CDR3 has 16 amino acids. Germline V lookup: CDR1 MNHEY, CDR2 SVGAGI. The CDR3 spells CASSYSQGPSGNTIYF. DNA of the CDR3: TGTGCCAGCAGTTACTCACAGGGACCCTCTGGAAACACCATATATTTT.

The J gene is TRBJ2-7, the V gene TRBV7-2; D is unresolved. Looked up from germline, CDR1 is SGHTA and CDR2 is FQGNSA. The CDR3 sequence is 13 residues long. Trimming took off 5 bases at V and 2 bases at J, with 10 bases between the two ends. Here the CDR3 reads CASSTDPTYEQYF. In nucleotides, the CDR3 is TGTGCCAGCAGCACAGACCCGACCTACGAGCAGTACTTC.

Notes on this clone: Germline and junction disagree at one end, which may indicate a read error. CDR3 sequence: CSSSPGGRGGNQPQHF. In nucleotides, the CDR3 is TGTTCCAGCAGCCCGGGGGGAAGGGGTGGCAATCAGCCCCAGCATTTT. The rearrangement links TRBV7-9 to TRBJ1-5; tentatively, D is TRBD1 (5 bases). The CDR3 consists of 16 residues. The germline V gene has CDR1 SEHNR and CDR2 FQNEAQ (reference sequence).

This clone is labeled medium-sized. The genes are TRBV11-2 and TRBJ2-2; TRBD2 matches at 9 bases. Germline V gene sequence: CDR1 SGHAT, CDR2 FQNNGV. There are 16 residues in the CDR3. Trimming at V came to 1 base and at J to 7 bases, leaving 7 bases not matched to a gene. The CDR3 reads CASSLASSGANGELFF. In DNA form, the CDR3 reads TGTGCCAGCAGCTTAGCGTCTAGCGGGGCTAACGGGGAGCTGTTTTTT.

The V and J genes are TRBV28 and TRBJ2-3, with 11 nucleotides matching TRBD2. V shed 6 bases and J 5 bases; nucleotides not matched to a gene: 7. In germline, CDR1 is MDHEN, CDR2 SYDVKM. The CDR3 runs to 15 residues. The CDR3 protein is CASRTSGIFVDTQYF. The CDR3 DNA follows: TGTGCCAGCAGGACTAGCGGGATTTTTGTAGATACGCAGTATTTT.

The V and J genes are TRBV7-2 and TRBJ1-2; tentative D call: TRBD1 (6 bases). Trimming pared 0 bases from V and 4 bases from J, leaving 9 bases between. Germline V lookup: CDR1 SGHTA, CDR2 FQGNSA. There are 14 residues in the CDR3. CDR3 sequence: CASSLAGAGYGYTF. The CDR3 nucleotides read TGTGCCAGCAGCTTAGCGGGGGCCGGCTATGGCTACACCTTC.

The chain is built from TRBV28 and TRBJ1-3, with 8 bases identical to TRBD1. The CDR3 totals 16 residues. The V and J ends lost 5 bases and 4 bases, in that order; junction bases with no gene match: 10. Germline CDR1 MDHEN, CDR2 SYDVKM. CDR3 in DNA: TGTGCCAGCAGTCCCCCAGGGGGCGCAGGAGGAAACACCATATATTTT. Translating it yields CASSPPGGAGGNTIYF.

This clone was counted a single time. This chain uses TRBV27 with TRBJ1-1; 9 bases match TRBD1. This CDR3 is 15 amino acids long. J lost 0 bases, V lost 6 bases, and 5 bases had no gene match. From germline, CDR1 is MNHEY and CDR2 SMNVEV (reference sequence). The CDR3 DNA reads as TGTGCCAGCAGCACGACAGGGGGGATGAACACTGAAGCTTTCTTT. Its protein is CASSTTGGMNTEAFF.

This CDR3 reads CATRERGGSGGADTQYF. The CDR3 DNA reads TGTGCCACCCGGGAGCGGGGAGGTAGCGGGGGGGCAGATACGCAGTATTTT. The chain carries TRBV15 and TRBJ2-3; 11 bases align to TRBD2. Germline V gene data show CDR1 as LNHNV and CDR2 as YYDKDF (reference sequence). This CDR3 is built from 17 residues. The junction had 14 bases not matched to a gene; V was cut back by 8 bases and J by 4 bases. Supplemented by reference TRBV15 and TRBJ2-3, the full variable domain reads DAMVIQNPRYQVTQFGKPVTLSCSQTLNHNVMYWYQQKSSQAPKLLFHYYDKDFNNEADTPDNFQSRRPNTSFCFLDIRSPGLGDTAMYLCATRERGGSGGADTQYFGPGTRLTVL.

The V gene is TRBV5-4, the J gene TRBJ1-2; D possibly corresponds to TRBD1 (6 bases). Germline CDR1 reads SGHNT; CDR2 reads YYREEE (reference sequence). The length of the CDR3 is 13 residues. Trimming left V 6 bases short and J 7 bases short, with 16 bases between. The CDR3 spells CASNKGTGSGYTF. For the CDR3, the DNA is TGTGCCAGCAACAAAGGTACAGGGAGTGGCTACACCTTC.

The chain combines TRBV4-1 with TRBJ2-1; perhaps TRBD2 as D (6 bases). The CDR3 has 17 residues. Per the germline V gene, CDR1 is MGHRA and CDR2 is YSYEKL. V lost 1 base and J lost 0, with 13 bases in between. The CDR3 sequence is CASSQGGERSSYNEQFF. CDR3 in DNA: TGCGCCAGCAGCCAAGGGGGGGAGAGAAGCTCCTACAATGAGCAGTTCTTC.

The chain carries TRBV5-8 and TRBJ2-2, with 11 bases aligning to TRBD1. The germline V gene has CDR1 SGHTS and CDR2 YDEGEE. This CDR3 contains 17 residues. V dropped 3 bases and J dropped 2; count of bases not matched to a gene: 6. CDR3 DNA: TGTGCCAGCAGCTCCGGACAGGGGGCGTTTAACACCGGGGAGCTGTTTTTT. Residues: CASSSGQGAFNTGELFF. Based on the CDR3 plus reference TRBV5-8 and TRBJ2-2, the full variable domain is EAGVTQSPTHLIKTRGQQATLRCSPISGHTSVYWYQQALGLGLQFLLWYDEGEERNRGNFPPRFSGRQFPNYSSELNVNALELEDSALYLCASSSGQGAFNTGELFFGEGSRLTVL.

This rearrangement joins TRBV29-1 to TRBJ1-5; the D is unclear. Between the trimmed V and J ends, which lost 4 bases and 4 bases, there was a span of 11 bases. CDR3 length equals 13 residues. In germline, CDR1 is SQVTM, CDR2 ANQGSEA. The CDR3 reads CSVGEVPNQPQHF. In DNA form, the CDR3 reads TGCAGCGTTGGGGAGGTTCCGAATCAGCCCCAGCATTTT.

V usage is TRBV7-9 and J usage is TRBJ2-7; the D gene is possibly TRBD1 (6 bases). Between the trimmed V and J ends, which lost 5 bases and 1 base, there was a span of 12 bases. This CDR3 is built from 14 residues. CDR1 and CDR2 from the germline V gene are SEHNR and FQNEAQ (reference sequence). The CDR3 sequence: CASSHRVVSYEQYF. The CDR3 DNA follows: TGTGCCAGCAGCCACAGGGTTGTATCCTACGAGCAGTACTTC.

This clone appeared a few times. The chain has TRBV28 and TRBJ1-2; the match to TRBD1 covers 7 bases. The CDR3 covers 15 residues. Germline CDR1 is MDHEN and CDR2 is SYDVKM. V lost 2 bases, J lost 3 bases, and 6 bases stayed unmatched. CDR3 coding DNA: TGTGCCAGCAGTTTACCACAGGGGAGTTACTATGGCTACACCTTC. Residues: CASSLPQGSYYGYTF.

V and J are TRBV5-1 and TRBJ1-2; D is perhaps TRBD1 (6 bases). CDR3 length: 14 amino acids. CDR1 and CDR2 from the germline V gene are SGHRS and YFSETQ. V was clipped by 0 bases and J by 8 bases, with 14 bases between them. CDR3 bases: TGCGCCAGCAGCTTGGAACAGGGTACTTCGGGCTACACCTTC. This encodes CASSLEQGTSGYTF.

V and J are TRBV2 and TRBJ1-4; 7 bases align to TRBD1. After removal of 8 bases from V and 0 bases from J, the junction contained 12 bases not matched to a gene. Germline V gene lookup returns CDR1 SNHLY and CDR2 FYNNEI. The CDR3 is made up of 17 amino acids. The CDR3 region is CASRVSRTGSTNEKLFF. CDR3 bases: TGTGCCAGCCGAGTGTCCCGGACAGGCTCAACTAATGAAAAACTGTTTTTT.

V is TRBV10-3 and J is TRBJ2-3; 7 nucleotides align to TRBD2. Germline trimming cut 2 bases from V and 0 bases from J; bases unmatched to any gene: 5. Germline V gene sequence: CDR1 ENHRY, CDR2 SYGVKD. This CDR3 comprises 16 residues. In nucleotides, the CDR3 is TGTGCCATCAGTGAGCCAGCGGGGCTAAGCACAGATACGCAGTATTTT. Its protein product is CAISEPAGLSTDTQYF.

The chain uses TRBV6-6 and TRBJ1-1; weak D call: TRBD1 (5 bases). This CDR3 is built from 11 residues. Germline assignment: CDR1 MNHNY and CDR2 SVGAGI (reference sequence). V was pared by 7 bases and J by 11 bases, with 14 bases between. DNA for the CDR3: TGTGCCAGCAATCTGAACCGGGGGGCTTTCTTT. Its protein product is CASNLNRGAFF.

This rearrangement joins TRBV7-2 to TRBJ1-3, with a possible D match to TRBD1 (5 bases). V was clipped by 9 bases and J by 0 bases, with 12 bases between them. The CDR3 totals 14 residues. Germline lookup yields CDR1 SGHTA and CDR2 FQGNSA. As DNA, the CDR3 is TGTGCCAGTAGGGCAGGGCTCTCTGGAAACACCATATATTTT. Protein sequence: CASRAGLSGNTIYF.

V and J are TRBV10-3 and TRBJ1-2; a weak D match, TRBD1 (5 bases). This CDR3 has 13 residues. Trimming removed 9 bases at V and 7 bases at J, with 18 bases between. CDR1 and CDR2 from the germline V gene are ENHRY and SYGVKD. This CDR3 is CAMRQPTVTGYTF. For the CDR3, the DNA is TGTGCCATGCGACAGCCAACGGTGACTGGCTACACCTTC.

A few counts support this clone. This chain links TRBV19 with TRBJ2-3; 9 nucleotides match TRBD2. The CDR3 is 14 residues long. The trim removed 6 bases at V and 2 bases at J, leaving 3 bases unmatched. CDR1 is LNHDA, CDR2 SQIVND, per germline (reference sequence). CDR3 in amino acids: CASRSSGITDTQYF. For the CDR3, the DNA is TGTGCCAGTAGATCTAGCGGGATCACAGATACGCAGTATTTT.

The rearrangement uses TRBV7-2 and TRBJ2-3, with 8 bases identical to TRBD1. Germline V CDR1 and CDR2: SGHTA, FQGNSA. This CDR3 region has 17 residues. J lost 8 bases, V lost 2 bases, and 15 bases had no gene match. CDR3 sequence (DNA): TGTGCCAGCAGCTTATCCTATTTGACAGGGGCCTCAGGTACGCAGTATTTT. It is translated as CASSLSYLTGASGTQYF.

Here the CDR3 reads CASSWGTSGSEQYF. Written as DNA, the CDR3 is TGTGCCAGCAGCTGGGGGACTAGCGGATCCGAGCAGTACTTC. V is TRBV7-9 and J is TRBJ2-5, with TRBD2 identical over 11 bases. The J call could be wrong; TRBJ2-7 is a better fit for the DNA end. Germline CDR1 reads SEHNR; CDR2 reads FQNEAQ (reference sequence). CDR3 length equals 14 residues.

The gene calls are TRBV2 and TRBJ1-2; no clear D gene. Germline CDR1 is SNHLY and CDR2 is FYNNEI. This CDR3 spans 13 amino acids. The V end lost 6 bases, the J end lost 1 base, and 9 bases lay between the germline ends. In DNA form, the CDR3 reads TGTGCCAGCAGCCCCACAGTTAACTATGGCTACACCTTC. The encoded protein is CASSPTVNYGYTF.